This T cell receptor (beta chain) appears in the sequencing data of a study of regulatory T cells in long-lasting Graves disease. Overall study results and limits: The study found persistent patients shared more public clonotypes (roughly 3,000) than new patients (over 850).

TCR beta libraries were built with iRepertoire HTBI primers and Arm-PCR of CDR3 regions. MiXCR was run by TCRdb on the multiplex PCR reads, yielding one entry per CDR3 protein. The profile shows 400,000 to 500,000 distinct CDR3 sequences, around 14% of them singletons. Time point noted: newly diagnosed GD, antithyroid drugs for less than 3 months. Preparation of the TCR library used RNA extracted from PBMCs. Patients all came to the study from an endocrinology department in Xi'an, China. This clonotype came up many times. Antigen specificity is unknown. The CDR3 length is 22 residues. Germline V gene data show CDR1 as LGHNT and CDR2 as FRNRAP. Trimming cost V 1 base and J 5 bases; bases outside gene matches: 21. This same sample was also part of a study on T cells in Graves' hyperthyroidism and ophthalmopathy.

The V gene is TRBV12-5, the J gene TRBJ2-1; 12 bases are shared with TRBD2. This TCR was recovered from a woman aged 25 to 39 with Graves disease. Sequences were derived from peripheral blood mononuclear cells (PBMCs), sampled at new diagnosis, from a patient treated with antithyroid drugs. The CDR3 DNA is TGTGCTAGTGGTTTGGCTCCGGTCAAGACTAGCGGGAGTGGGGGGGGAGACAATGAGCAGTTCTTC. Residues: CASGLAPVKTSGSGGGDNEQFF.